This T cell receptor beta chain appears in the sequencing data of a study of cytomegalovirus exposure and HLA in healthy donors. About the research overall: Tens of millions of unique TCRs from HLA-typed donors made up an early data release.

The CDR3 is 16 amino acids. CDR1 SGDLS and CDR2 YYNGEE come from the germline V gene. Trimming left V 0 bases short and J 0 bases short, with 9 bases between. Primers included in the PCR were 60 Vbeta and 13 Jbeta primers. Clones were sequenced by immunoSEQ multiplex PCR, and TCRdb holds only the in-frame ones, with some missing. The sample carries about 120,000 clones, over 75% recorded once. In the case of this clone: The antigen remains unidentified.

Study-wide points: With high specificity and sensitivity, the classifier reportedly diagnosed cytomegalovirus status. Association of a missense DCLRE1C variant with TCR beta V- and J-gene trimming was reported in a later analysis. The authors judged a highly shared variant cluster likely a sequencing artifact.

This sequence joins TRBV9 and TRBJ1-4, with D unresolved. The receptor was isolated from a man younger than 35 in good health and CMV-seropositive. The source material was PBMCs. CDR3 amino acids: CASSVESGATNEKLFF. The CDR3 coding sequence is TGTGCCAGCAGCGTAGAAAGCGGAGCAACTAATGAAAAACTGTTTTTT. Full variable domain (outside the CDR3, taken from reference TRBV9 and TRBJ1-4): DSGVTQTPKHLITATGQRVTLRCSPRSGDLSVYWYQQSLDQGLQFLIQYYNGEERAKGNILERFSAQQFPDLHSELNLSSLELGDSALYFCASSVESGATNEKLFFGSGTQLSVL.